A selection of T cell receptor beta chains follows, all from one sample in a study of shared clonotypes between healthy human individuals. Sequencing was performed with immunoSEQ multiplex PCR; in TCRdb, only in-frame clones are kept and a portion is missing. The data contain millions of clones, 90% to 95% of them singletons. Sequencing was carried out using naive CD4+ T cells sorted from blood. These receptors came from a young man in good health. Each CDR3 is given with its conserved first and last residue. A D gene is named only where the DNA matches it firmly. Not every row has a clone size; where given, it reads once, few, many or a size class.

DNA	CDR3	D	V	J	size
TGTGCCAGCAGCTTGCCAGGGCTGGGCGGGGAAGCTTTCTTT	CASSLPGLGGEAFF	-	TRBV5-6	TRBJ1-1	-
TGTGCCAGCTCACCATTAGCCAGGGGACTAGGAAAACTGTTTTTT	CASSPLARGLGKLFF	-	TRBV18	TRBJ1-4	-
TGTGCCTGGAGTGGAGGACTAGCGGGATTCGAGCAGTACTTC	CAWSGGLAGFEQYF	TRBD2	TRBV30	TRBJ2-7	-
TGTGCCAGCAGGAGGAACGGACTAGCGAACACCGGGGAGCTGTTTTTT	CASRRNGLANTGELFF	TRBD2	TRBV4-2	TRBJ2-2	-
TGTGCCAGCAGCTTAGGCGTCGGTGGGGGCGGCGAGCAGTACTTC	CASSLGVGGGGEQYF	-	TRBV11-2	TRBJ2-7	-
TGCGCCAGCATTGAGACCCAGTACTTC	CASIETQYF	-	TRBV23-1	TRBJ2-5	-
TGTGCCAGCAGCTTACACCTACTAGCGGGAGGGGGCAATGAGCAGTTCTTC	CASSLHLLAGGGNEQFF	TRBD2	TRBV5-4	TRBJ2-1	-
TGTGCCAGCAGTGACGTCGCGGGAGAAGTGGAGGGAAGCTCCTACGAGCAGTACTTC	CASSDVAGEVEGSSYEQYF	TRBD2	TRBV6-4	TRBJ2-7	-
TGTGCCAGCCAGGGGGCCAATCAGCCCCAGCATTTT	CASQGANQPQHF	TRBD1	TRBV28	TRBJ1-5	-
TGTGCCAGCATCGAGGGCACTGAAGCTTTCTTT	CASIEGTEAFF	-	TRBV2	TRBJ1-1	-
TGTGCCAGCAAAAAAGAGTCCGGGACTAGCTCCTACGAGCAGTACTTC	CASKKESGTSSYEQYF	TRBD2	TRBV6-4	TRBJ2-7	-
TGTGCCAGCAGCTTGGGTCCGGGGACCTACGAGCAGTACTTC	CASSLGPGTYEQYF	-	TRBV5-4	TRBJ2-7	-
TGTGCCAGTAGTACCTCAGGGGGCATGGATAATGAAAAACTGTTTTTT	CASSTSGGMDNEKLFF	TRBD1	TRBV19	TRBJ1-4	once
TGTGCCAGCAGCTTGGGAAGTTCCGGCGTCACCGGGGAGCTGTTTTTT	CASSLGSSGVTGELFF	-	TRBV5-4	TRBJ2-2	-
TGTGCCAGCAGCCCTCCGCGGAACTCTGGAAACACCATATATTTT	CASSPPRNSGNTIYF	-	TRBV9	TRBJ1-3	-
TGTGCCAGCAGCTTAAATCAGGGGGTCAATTCACCCCTCCACTTT	CASSLNQGVNSPLHF	TRBD1	TRBV7-2	TRBJ1-6	-
TGTGCCAGCAGGGGAACAGGAAACTACACCTTC	CASRGTGNYTF	-	TRBV7-2	TRBJ1-2	-
TGCGCCAGCAGCGTAAGACAGGGGCTGGACGAGCAGTACTTC	CASSVRQGLDEQYF	TRBD1	TRBV5-1	TRBJ2-7	-
TGTGCCAGCAGCGTAGCCGACCTCCGGGACAAGGTAATGAACACTGAAGCTTTCTTT	CASSVADLRDKVMNTEAFF	-	TRBV9	TRBJ1-1	-
TGTGCCATCAGAGGGGGGAGCAATCAGCCCCAGCATTTT	CAIRGGSNQPQHF	-	TRBV10-3	TRBJ1-5	-
TGTGCCATAGGAGGGGGCCCGTACTCCTACGAGCAGTACTTC	CAIGGGPYSYEQYF	-	TRBV10-3	TRBJ2-7	-
TGTGCCAGCAGTCGACCTGGTGCGCTGGAACTGTTTTTT	CASSRPGALELFF	-	TRBV6-5	TRBJ1-4	-
TGTGCCTGGAATCAGGACAGGGGGCTTACTGAAGCTTTCTTT	CAWNQDRGLTEAFF	TRBD1	TRBV30	TRBJ1-1	-
TGTGCCAGCAGTTACGGGGATAGCAATCAGCCCCAGCATTTT	CASSYGDSNQPQHF	-	TRBV2	TRBJ1-5	-
TGTGCCATCAGTGCCCAGGGGCAGGGGCCTCAGCCCCAGCATTTT	CAISAQGQGPQPQHF	-	TRBV10-3	TRBJ1-5	few
TGTGCTACGAGCGGGAGCTCCCCCTACGAGCAGTACTTC	CATSGSSPYEQYF	TRBD2	TRBV6-6	TRBJ2-7	-
TGTGCCAGCAGTGACTCCCAGCTATCCGGCTACACCTTC	CASSDSQLSGYTF	-	TRBV6-4	TRBJ1-2	-
TGTGCCAGCAGTCGACCCGGGGGGCTCTACGAGCAGTACTTC	CASSRPGGLYEQYF	-	TRBV6-5	TRBJ2-7	once
TGCGCCAGCAGCTCAGATGGAAGCGGTTGGAGAGGGGGGTCCTACGAGCAGTACTTC	CASSSDGSGWRGGSYEQYF	-	TRBV5-1	TRBJ2-7	-
TGTGCCAGCACACAGGGGGGCTCCTACGAGCAGTACTTC	CASTQGGSYEQYF	TRBD1	TRBV6-5	TRBJ2-7	-
TGTGCCATCAGTCCTATTCGGGACACGAACACTGAAGCTTTCTTT	CAISPIRDTNTEAFF	-	TRBV10-3	TRBJ1-1	-
TGTGCCAGCTCACCAGGGAGGGGGCAGGAAGATACGCAGTATTTT	CASSPGRGQEDTQYF	-	TRBV18	TRBJ2-3	-
TGTGCCAGCTCAAGGGGACAGGGTACCATCTCTGGAAACACCATATATTTT	CASSRGQGTISGNTIYF	TRBD1	TRBV18	TRBJ1-3	-
TGTGCCAGCAGCTTACGCCGGACAGCGGCTAATGAAAAACTGTTTTTT	CASSLRRTAANEKLFF	-	TRBV5-6	TRBJ1-4	-
TGCGCCAGCAGCCTGGGACAGAACTATGGCTACACCTTC	CASSLGQNYGYTF	TRBD1	TRBV5-1	TRBJ1-2	few
TGTGCCAGCACCTTCCCAGGGGTAGGCGAGCAGTACTTC	CASTFPGVGEQYF	-	TRBV11-2	TRBJ2-7	-
TGTGCCAGCAGGACTCCCGGAGGAGGCTACACCTTC	CASRTPGGGYTF	-	TRBV6-5	TRBJ1-2	-
TGCGCCAGCAGCCAAGATGGAGGGGAAGGTGAAAAACTGTTTTTT	CASSQDGGEGEKLFF	-	TRBV4-3	TRBJ1-4	-
TGTGCCAGCAGTTACTCGGGACTAGCGGGAGTCCCCCAGCAGTACTTC	CASSYSGLAGVPQQYF	TRBD2	TRBV6-5	TRBJ2-7	-
TGTGCCAGCAGTTTCGTGAGAGATCAGCCCCAGCATTTT	CASSFVRDQPQHF	-	TRBV28	TRBJ1-5	-
TGTGCCAGCAGCTCCCCGCAGCGGGGTTCAGAGACCCAGTACTTC	CASSSPQRGSETQYF	TRBD2	TRBV7-6	TRBJ2-5	-
TGTGCCAGCAGCCCATCGGGAAGGGGTAATGAAAAACTGTTTTTT	CASSPSGRGNEKLFF	-	TRBV11-3	TRBJ1-4	-
TGTGCCAGCAGTTACGACCGGGTGAGGAACACTGAAGCTTTCTTT	CASSYDRVRNTEAFF	-	TRBV6-5	TRBJ1-1	-
TGTGCCAGCAGGGACCCGGGGTGGATCTATGGCTACACCTTC	CASRDPGWIYGYTF	-	TRBV6-6	TRBJ1-2	-
TGTGCCAGCAGTCAGGGGCGCGAGAATGAGCAGTTCTTC	CASSQGRENEQFF	-	TRBV9	TRBJ2-1	-
TGTGCTAGTGGCCCTAGCGGGAGCACAGATACGCAGTATTTT	CASGPSGSTDTQYF	TRBD2	TRBV12-5	TRBJ2-3	-
TGTGCCAGCAGCTTAGTCTACAGGGGGAACACTGAAGCTTTCTTT	CASSLVYRGNTEAFF	TRBD1	TRBV11-2	TRBJ1-1	-
TGTGCCAGCAGCTTAGCCCACAGGAACGAGCAGTACTTC	CASSLAHRNEQYF	-	TRBV7-2	TRBJ2-7	-
TGTGCCATCAGTGAGTCAAGCGGGAGAACCTACGAGCAGTACTTC	CAISESSGRTYEQYF	TRBD2	TRBV10-3	TRBJ2-7	-
TGTGCCAGCAGCGCGGGGGTACCCACAGATACGCAGTATTTT	CASSAGVPTDTQYF	-	TRBV9	TRBJ2-3	-
TGTGCCATCGTCTTGACAGAGACCTACGAGCAGTACTTC	CAIVLTETYEQYF	-	TRBV27	TRBJ2-7	-